These 17 T cell receptor beta chains were all obtained from the same sample, sequenced in a study of T cell responses to AZD1222 COVID-19 vaccine. Profiling relied on immunoSEQ multiplex PCR, and the TCRdb table lists in-frame clones only, not all of them. In the table there are over 90,000 clones, roughly 87% of which are singletons. The sequencing used peripheral blood, collected on day 0 of AZD1222 vaccination. The source of these receptors is an adult in good health.

This chain connects TRBV27 to TRBJ2-7; D call uncertain. Trimming removed 4 bases from V and 2 bases from J, with 6 bases in between. The CDR3 is 12 amino acids. CDR1 is MNHEY and CDR2 is SMNVEV in the germline V gene (reference sequence). The DNA of the CDR3 is TGTGCCAGCAGTTCCTCAACCTACGAGCAGTACTTC. Translated: CASSSSTYEQYF.

The chain links TRBV6-5 to TRBJ1-4, with D unclear. Germline V gene sequence: CDR1 MNHEY, CDR2 SVGAGI. CDR3 length: 14 amino acids. V lost 2 bases and J 5 bases, leaving 9 bases between the germline ends. The CDR3 DNA is TGTGCCAGCAGTTACCCCGACCACAATGAAAAACTGTTTTTT. It is translated as CASSYPDHNEKLFF.

This clone was recorded a few times. The gene calls are TRBV10-3 and TRBJ2-7; D remains ambiguous. Germline V gene lookup returns CDR1 ENHRY and CDR2 SYGVKD. Trimming stripped 2 bases from V and 3 bases from J, with 14 bases between. This CDR3 has 15 amino acids. The CDR3 DNA reads as TGTGCCATCAGTGAGGTAAGGACCCTAGGCTACGAGCAGTACTTC. Amino acids: CAISEVRTLGYEQYF.

This chain joins TRBV18 and TRBJ1-1; 8 bases agree with TRBD1. Germline V CDR1 and CDR2: KGHSH, LQKENI. There are 14 residues in the CDR3. J gave up 9 bases and V 4 bases, and 10 bases lay outside the gene matches. CDR3 coding DNA: TGTGCCAGCTCACTGGGACAGGTGTTACCCCAAGCTTTCTTT. Translating it yields CASSLGQVLPQAFF. The variable domain in full, completed from reference TRBV18 and TRBJ1-1, reads NAGVMQNPRHLVRRRGQEARLRCSPMKGHSHVYWYRQLPEEGLKFMVYLQKENIIDESGMPKERFSAEFPKEGPSILRIQQVVRGDSAAYFCASSLGQVLPQAFFGQGTRLTVV.

This chain links TRBV7-2 with TRBJ1-1; D is unresolved. The germline V gene encodes CDR1 SGHTA and CDR2 FQGNSA. V was trimmed by 2 bases and J by 2 bases, leaving 12 bases between them. The length of the CDR3 is 15 residues. CDR3 DNA: TGTGCCAGCAGCTTACTGGGTCAGGCCAACACTGAAGCTTTCTTT. Encoded protein: CASSLLGQANTEAFF.

The chain joins TRBV4-1 to TRBJ2-1; 7 nucleotides line up with TRBD1. V gave up 4 bases and J gave up 5 bases; unmatched junction bases: 8. This CDR3 region has 15 residues. CDR1 is MGHRA and CDR2 is YSYEKL in the germline V gene. CDR3 DNA: TGCGCCAGCAGCCGGAGCCGGGACAGAAACAATGAGCAGTTCTTC. It translates to CASSRSRDRNNEQFF.

The rearrangement uses TRBV24-1 and TRBJ2-3; no clear D. The germline CDR1 and CDR2 sequences are KGHDR and SFDVKD. Trimming removed 6 bases from V and 3 bases from J, with 9 bases in between. This CDR3 spans 13 amino acids. CDR3 in amino acids: CATSSVITDTQYF. The CDR3 coding sequence is TGTGCCACCAGTAGCGTAATAACAGATACGCAGTATTTT.

The chain employs TRBV18 and TRBJ1-3; D uncertain. There are 16 residues in the CDR3. Trimming removed 2 bases from V and 0 bases from J, with 11 bases in between. Looked up from germline, CDR1 is KGHSH and CDR2 is LQKENI. CDR3 residues: CASSPVDSSSGNTIYF. Here the CDR3 DNA reads TGTGCCAGCTCACCAGTGGACTCCTCCTCTGGAAACACCATATATTTT.

This rearrangement joins TRBV4-1 to TRBJ1-2; D may be TRBD1 (5 bases). V lost 0 bases and J 6 bases, leaving 14 bases between the germline ends. This CDR3 has 15 amino acids. The germline V gene has CDR1 MGHRA and CDR2 YSYEKL. CDR3 protein: CASSQESAGSNGYTF. CDR3 DNA sequence: TGCGCCAGCAGCCAAGAATCGGCAGGGAGTAATGGCTACACCTTC.

This clone was observed at least ten times. The CDR3 spells CASSVARAASSGANVLTF. The CDR3 DNA reads as TGTGCCAGCAGCGTAGCACGGGCAGCGAGCTCTGGGGCCAACGTCCTGACTTTC. The V call is TRBV9, the J call TRBJ2-6, with D unclear. V was pared by 0 bases and J by 0 bases, with 13 bases between. There are 18 residues in the CDR3. The germline CDR1 and CDR2 sequences are SGDLS and YYNGEE.

The table lists this clone with a count of one. The V gene is TRBV10-3, the J gene TRBJ1-2; D may be TRBD1 (5 bases). The CDR3 is made up of 15 amino acids. V was shortened by 3 bases and J by 0 bases, with 11 bases between the two germline ends. The V gene's germline CDR1 is ENHRY and CDR2 SYGVKD. Here the CDR3 reads CAISDPTVANYGYTF. CDR3 nucleotides: TGTGCCATCAGTGACCCGACAGTAGCTAACTATGGCTACACCTTC.

This clone was counted between two and nine times. The V call is TRBV4-1, the J call TRBJ2-7; 10 bases are a match to TRBD1. Unmatched junction bases numbered 1, after V lost 3 bases and J lost 2 bases. The CDR3 covers 14 residues. The germline gives CDR1 MGHRA, CDR2 YSYEKL. CDR3 amino acids: CASSQGQGTYEQYF. CDR3 in DNA: TGCGCCAGCAGCCAGGGACAGGGGACCTACGAGCAGTACTTC.

The chain is built from TRBV19 and TRBJ1-2; a possible D gene is TRBD1 (6 bases). The length of the CDR3 is 14 residues. Between the trimmed V and J ends, which lost 7 bases and 4 bases, there was a span of 16 bases. From germline, CDR1 is LNHDA and CDR2 SQIVND (reference sequence). The CDR3 is CASTEMDRSYGYTF. CDR3 DNA sequence: TGTGCCAGTACCGAGATGGACAGATCCTATGGCTACACCTTC.

This chain uses TRBV28 with TRBJ2-7; TRBD2 is a possible D gene (5 bases). Trimming took 3 bases from V and 3 from J, leaving 12 bases between them. The CDR3 is 14 amino acids. Germline lookup yields CDR1 MDHEN and CDR2 SYDVKM. The chain's CDR3 is CASSFSGRNYEQYF. Written as DNA, the CDR3 is TGTGCCAGCAGTTTTTCGGGGAGAAACTACGAGCAGTACTTC.

The V gene is TRBV10-3, the J gene TRBJ1-2, with D tentatively TRBD1 (5 bases). Trimming removed 10 bases from V and 6 bases from J, with 18 bases in between. Germline CDR1 reads ENHRY; CDR2 reads SYGVKD. The CDR3 is 13 residues long. In DNA form, the CDR3 reads TGTGCCACCCTTCAGGGCAACCTTAATGGCTACACCTTC. Amino acid sequence: CATLQGNLNGYTF.

This chain joins TRBV19 and TRBJ1-2; D call uncertain. The CDR3 is made up of 14 amino acids. The V end lost 4 bases, the J end lost 0 bases, and 9 bases lay between the germline ends. Germline CDR1 reads LNHDA; CDR2 reads SQIVND (reference sequence). Here the CDR3 reads CASSREASNYGYTF. The CDR3 nucleotides read TGTGCCAGTAGTAGAGAAGCGTCTAACTATGGCTACACCTTC.

V usage is TRBV10-3 and J usage is TRBJ1-5; weak D call: TRBD1 (6 bases). The CDR3 contains 13 residues. CDR1 and CDR2 (germline): ENHRY, SYGVKD. V was clipped by 4 bases and J by 5 bases, with 9 bases between them. CDR3 nucleotide sequence: TGTGCCATCAGTGGAAACAGGGATCAGCCCCAGCATTTT. Amino acid sequence: CAISGNRDQPQHF.